This record covers a single T cell receptor (beta chain). This table comes from immunoSEQ multiplex PCR, and its TCRdb copy is limited to in-frame clones, with some not included. The sample yields roughly 110,000 clones, 84% seen once. The source of the sample is a study of blood T cell repertoires in COVID-19. The sequence was obtained from a human donor in a cohort sampled during active COVID-19. Input material: peripheral blood.

The CDR3 nucleotides read TGTGCCAGCGATCTGTGGAGCGGGAGTTTAAGAGAGCAGTTCTTC. Encoded protein: CASDLWSGSLREQFF. The chain combines TRBV6-5 with TRBJ2-1; TRBD2 matches at 8 bases. This CDR3 comprises 15 residues. In germline, CDR1 is MNHEY, CDR2 SVGAGI. The V and J ends lost 8 bases and 10 bases, in that order; junction bases with no gene match: 16.